A selection of T cell receptor beta chains follows, all from one sample in a study of shared clonotypes between healthy human individuals. Method: immunoSEQ multiplex PCR; TCRdb's copy keeps in-frame clones and lacks some. This sample has about 470,000 clones, with roughly three quarters found just once. The sample comprised PBMCs. These receptors were obtained from a woman aged 40 to 49 in good health. Some clones in this sample may be carry-over from other donors' samples. Each CDR3 is given with its conserved first and last residue. Each record gives: J gene, clone size, D gene, V gene, CDR3 DNA, CDR3 protein. A D gene is named only where the DNA matches it firmly. A clone size is listed for some rows: how often the clone was seen (once, few, many), or a class if it is expanded.

J: TRBJ1-1
size: few
D: TRBD1
V: TRBV9
DNA: TGTGCCAGCAGCGCAGATCTCAGGGGGACTGAAGCTTTCTTT
CDR3: CASSADLRGTEAFF

J: TRBJ1-4
size: -
D: -
V: TRBV4-2
DNA: TGTGCCAGCAGCCAAGAGGGGGGGACTAATGAAAAACTGTTTTTT
CDR3: CASSQEGGTNEKLFF

J: TRBJ2-1
size: -
D: -
V: TRBV7-7
DNA: TGTGCCAGCAGCTTCTCTAGCGACCCCTACAATGAGCAGTTCTTC
CDR3: CASSFSSDPYNEQFF

J: TRBJ2-1
size: once
D: TRBD2
V: TRBV19
DNA: TGTGCCAGTAGTATTACCGGGAGGGGAAATGAGCAGTTCTTC
CDR3: CASSITGRGNEQFF

J: TRBJ2-4
size: -
D: -
V: TRBV28
DNA: TGTGCCAGCAGGGGCGAGGGGCTAGCACATGCCAAAAACATTCAGTACTTC
CDR3: CASRGEGLAHAKNIQYF

J: TRBJ1-2
size: -
D: -
V: TRBV27
DNA: TGTGCCAGCAGTTTCGGGGAGGGCTATGGCTACACCTTC
CDR3: CASSFGEGYGYTF

J: TRBJ1-2
size: few
D: TRBD1
V: TRBV28
DNA: TGTGCCAGCAGTTTCGGGGATGGGGGGGACAGGAGATATGGCTACACCTTC
CDR3: CASSFGDGGDRRYGYTF

J: TRBJ1-1
size: few
D: -
V: TRBV6-6
DNA: TGTGCCAGCAGTTACTTAGACCGTGGCACTGAAGCTTTCTTT
CDR3: CASSYLDRGTEAFF

J: TRBJ1-4
size: -
D: -
V: TRBV19
DNA: TGTGCCAGTAGCCCGGGAGGCCCGGGACTCTCCTTGGGAAAACTGTTTTTT
CDR3: CASSPGGPGLSLGKLFF

J: TRBJ2-3
size: many
D: -
V: TRBV7-2
DNA: TGTGCCAGCAGCCTGTCTGGTGGTTTAGATACGCAGTATTTT
CDR3: CASSLSGGLDTQYF

J: TRBJ2-1
size: -
D: TRBD2
V: TRBV7-8
DNA: TGTGCCAGCAGCGGACCGGGACTAGCGGGAGTTGGGCAGTTCTTC
CDR3: CASSGPGLAGVGQFF

J: TRBJ1-1
size: once
D: -
V: TRBV6-1
DNA: TGTGCCAGCAGTGAAAGGGGACAAAACACTGAAGCTTTCTTT
CDR3: CASSERGQNTEAFF

J: TRBJ2-7
size: -
D: TRBD1
V: TRBV4-2
DNA: TGTGCCAGCAGCCAGCAAACCGGGACAGGGGCTTACGAGCAGTACTTC
CDR3: CASSQQTGTGAYEQYF

J: TRBJ2-3
size: -
D: TRBD2
V: TRBV11-2
DNA: TGTGCCAGCAGCCTCGGGACCCGCGGGGGTACAGATACGCAGTATTTT
CDR3: CASSLGTRGGTDTQYF

J: TRBJ1-5
size: -
D: -
V: TRBV7-6
DNA: TGTGCCAGCAGCTTAGCGCGGTTCCCGACTAGCAATCAGCCCCAGCATTTT
CDR3: CASSLARFPTSNQPQHF

J: TRBJ2-2
size: once
D: TRBD1
V: TRBV7-8
DNA: TGTGCCAGCAGCTTCGCAGGGGGCTTAGCCGGGGAGCTGTTTTTT
CDR3: CASSFAGGLAGELFF

J: TRBJ2-7
size: -
D: TRBD2
V: TRBV5-4
DNA: TGTGCCAGCAGCTTGGACCCGGGGACTATCACCTACGAGCAGTACTTC
CDR3: CASSLDPGTITYEQYF

J: TRBJ2-1
size: -
D: -
V: TRBV5-1
DNA: TGCGCCAGCAGCTTGGACAAACTTAGCGGCCCCTCCTACAATGAGCAGTTCTTC
CDR3: CASSLDKLSGPSYNEQFF

J: TRBJ2-7
size: -
D: -
V: TRBV6-1
DNA: TGTGCCAGCATGTTCCCAGGGACGGTATCCTACGAGCAGTACTTC
CDR3: CASMFPGTVSYEQYF

J: TRBJ1-2
size: -
D: -
V: TRBV7-3
DNA: TGTGCCAGCAGCTTAGGTCCTGACTTCTATGGCTACACCTTC
CDR3: CASSLGPDFYGYTF

J: TRBJ2-7
size: -
D: -
V: TRBV25-1
DNA: TGTGCCAGCAGTGAGTCCGGGGGCAGATACGAGCAGTACTTC
CDR3: CASSESGGRYEQYF

J: TRBJ2-7
size: -
D: -
V: TRBV27
DNA: TGTGCCAGCAGTTTGAACAGGGTCGAGCAGTACTTC
CDR3: CASSLNRVEQYF

J: TRBJ1-2
size: -
D: -
V: TRBV9
DNA: TGTGCCAGCAGCGTGGACGGCTATGGCTACACCTTC
CDR3: CASSVDGYGYTF

J: TRBJ1-2
size: -
D: -
V: TRBV2
DNA: TGTGCCAGCAAGGTCGGCTATGGCTACACCTTC
CDR3: CASKVGYGYTF

J: TRBJ2-3
size: -
D: TRBD2
V: TRBV28
DNA: TGTGCCAGCAGTTTCGGTGGGAGGGCGCAGTATTTT
CDR3: CASSFGGRAQYF

J: TRBJ2-3
size: -
D: -
V: TRBV9
DNA: TGTGCCAGCAGCGGGGGACCTACAAGCACAGATACGCAGTATTTT
CDR3: CASSGGPTSTDTQYF

J: TRBJ1-2
size: once
D: -
V: TRBV9
DNA: TGTGCCAGCAGCGTAGGGCCAGGGGATGGCTACACCTTC
CDR3: CASSVGPGDGYTF

J: TRBJ2-1
size: once
D: -
V: TRBV29-1
DNA: TGCAGCGTTGAAGCAAGCTATGAGCAGTTCTTC
CDR3: CSVEASYEQFF

J: TRBJ2-1
size: -
D: -
V: TRBV5-1
DNA: TGCGCCAGCAGCTTACTTCCGGCCGGCTGGACTGGTGAGCAGTTCTTC
CDR3: CASSLLPAGWTGEQFF

J: TRBJ2-2
size: -
D: TRBD1
V: TRBV5-6
DNA: TGTGCCAGCAGTGCGGACAGGGGGCCGCGAAACACCGGGGAGCTGTTTTTT
CDR3: CASSADRGPRNTGELFF

J: TRBJ2-5
size: -
D: TRBD2
V: TRBV6-4
DNA: TGTGCCAGCAGCCCAGCGGGAAACCAAGAGACCCAGTACTTC
CDR3: CASSPAGNQETQYF

J: TRBJ1-2
size: -
D: -
V: TRBV29-1
DNA: TGCAGCGTTGAAGGGGCCCCACAGGTTTATGGCTACACCTTC
CDR3: CSVEGAPQVYGYTF